This T cell receptor beta chain was documented in a study of T cells after posttransplantation cyclophosphamide. Study-level results: Later post-transplant blood repertoires were often dominated by donor CD8+ memory clones. TRB clonality was highly associated with recipient CMV seropositivity and reactivation. Skin or GI-infiltrating T cells shared few TRB sequences with blood.

Germline assignment: CDR1 LNHDA and CDR2 SQIVND (reference sequence). Trimming cost V 4 bases and J 1 base; bases outside gene matches: 10. This CDR3 region has 17 residues. Cyclophosphamide on days +3 and +4 followed busulfan-fludarabine conditioning and a marrow graft. For this clone: Its cognate antigen is unknown.

Clones were read by immunoSEQ multiplex PCR, and TCRdb kept only the in-frame ones, dropping some. The sample holds 42,000 or so clones; around 90% are singletons and the top ten take around 2.3%. The sequence was obtained from a male patient between 55 and 70 years old who received an allogeneic stem cell transplant from a related donor and was CMV-positive. Some of these T cells may belong to the graft donor. This sample comprised PBMCs, obtained roughly 59 days after allogeneic stem cell transplant with posttransplant cyclophosphamide. V gene TRBV19 combines with J gene TRBJ1-3; 7 bases align to TRBD1. The CDR3 is CASSTSTGVLSGNTIYF. DNA of the CDR3: TGTGCCAGTAGTACGTCCACAGGGGTTTTGTCTGGAAACACCATATATTTT.